A single sample gave rise to the 9 T cell receptor beta chains below, sequenced in a study of T cell responses to AZD1222 COVID-19 vaccine. Sequenced by immunoSEQ multiplex PCR; TCRdb stores in-frame clones only, minus some. The sample has about 85,000 clones; roughly nine tenths are singletons. This material consisted of peripheral blood, taken on day 0 of AZD1222 vaccination. The receptors derive from an adult in good health.

This chain uses TRBV19 with TRBJ1-5, with D maybe TRBD1 (6 bases). The V gene's germline CDR1 is LNHDA and CDR2 SQIVND (reference sequence). CDR3 length equals 17 residues. V was clipped by 4 bases and J by 1 base, with 17 bases between them. Here the CDR3 DNA reads TGTGCCAGTAGTAAAACAAGCAGGGGAGGCAGCAATCAGCCCCAGCATTTT. It encodes CASSKTSRGGSNQPQHF.

The rearrangement uses TRBV11-2 and TRBJ2-1; D not resolved. There are 15 residues in the CDR3. The V gene's germline CDR1 is SGHAT and CDR2 FQNNGV. With 1 base removed from V and 6 bases from J, the gap between germline ends came to 13 bases. The DNA for the CDR3 is TGTGCCAGCAGCTTAGTTCCCTTGGCCGCCAATGAGCAGTTCTTC. Encoded protein: CASSLVPLAANEQFF.

The rearrangement uses TRBV9 and TRBJ2-7; D might be TRBD1 (5 bases). V was pared by 0 bases and J by 0 bases, with 7 bases between. The CDR3 is 14 residues long. Germline V gives CDR1 SGDLS, CDR2 YYNGEE. This chain's CDR3 is CASSVGQSSYEQYF. The CDR3 bases are TGTGCCAGCAGCGTAGGACAGAGCTCCTACGAGCAGTACTTC.

The gene calls are TRBV7-2 and TRBJ2-3, with no clear D. V lost 2 bases, J lost 2 bases, and 8 bases lay in between. There are 14 residues in the CDR3. CDR1 is SGHTA and CDR2 is FQGNSA in the germline V gene. CDR3 sequence reads: CASSLQSLTDTQYF. In nucleotides, the CDR3 is TGTGCCAGCAGCTTACAGAGCCTCACAGATACGCAGTATTTT.

This chain uses TRBV3-1 (or the pseudogene TRBV3-2) with TRBJ2-1; tentatively, D is TRBD1 (6 bases). Germline values: CDR1 LGHDT, CDR2 YNNKEL (reference sequence). The CDR3 is 14 amino acids. Between the trimmed V and J ends, which lost 1 base and 6 bases, there was a span of 10 bases. This chain's CDR3 is CASSQGTVVNEQFF. CDR3 DNA: TGTGCCAGCAGCCAAGGGACAGTCGTCAATGAGCAGTTCTTC.

This clone was detected once. This chain joins TRBV5-4 and TRBJ1-3; the D is unclear. CDR3 length equals 15 residues. The V end lost 0 bases, the J end lost 4 bases, and 11 bases lay between the germline ends. Germline V gene data show CDR1 as SGHNT and CDR2 as YYREEE (reference sequence). The CDR3 region has the DNA TGTGCCAGCAGCTTGGAACCAGAGTGGGGAAACACCATATATTTT. Translating it yields CASSLEPEWGNTIYF.

The chain combines TRBV6-1 with TRBJ1-2, with D possibly TRBD1 on 5 matching bases. Trimming removed 1 base from V and 3 bases from J, with 12 bases in between. CDR1 and CDR2 (germline): MNHNS, SASEGT. The CDR3 spans 15 residues. The CDR3 is CASSEVVGEYYGYTF. CDR3 coding DNA: TGTGCCAGCAGTGAAGTTGTGGGGGAGTACTATGGCTACACCTTC.

This clone was picked up a small number of times. The V and J genes are TRBV29-1 and TRBJ2-1, with 8 positions matching TRBD2. CDR1 and CDR2 (germline): SQVTM, ANQGSEA. V dropped 0 bases and J dropped 15; count of bases not matched to a gene: 7. CDR3 length equals 12 residues. This CDR3 reads CSVEDRGGVPFF. CDR3 DNA: TGCAGCGTTGAAGATCGGGGGGGAGTGCCGTTCTTC.

The genes are TRBV3-1 (or the pseudogene TRBV3-2) and TRBJ1-3, with D uncertain. The CDR3 length is 15 residues. Germline V lookup: CDR1 LGHDT, CDR2 YNNKEL (reference sequence). Trimming took 1 base from V and 0 from J, leaving 7 bases between them. The CDR3 DNA sequence: TGTGCCAGCAGCCAAGTGGTGACCTCTGGAAACACCATATATTTT. Translating it yields CASSQVVTSGNTIYF.